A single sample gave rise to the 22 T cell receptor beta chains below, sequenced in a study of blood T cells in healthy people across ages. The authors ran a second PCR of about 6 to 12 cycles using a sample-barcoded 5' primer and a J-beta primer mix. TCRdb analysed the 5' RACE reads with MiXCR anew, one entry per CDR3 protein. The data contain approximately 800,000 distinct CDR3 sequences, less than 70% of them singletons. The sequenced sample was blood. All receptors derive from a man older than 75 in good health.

CDR3 region: CSASPSALSGYTF. CDR3 nucleotide sequence: TGCAGTGCTAGCCCGTCCGCCCTTAGTGGCTACACCTTC. The V and J genes are TRBV20-1 and TRBJ1-2; D not certain. V lost 3 bases and J lost 7, with 15 bases in between. CDR3 length: 13 amino acids. Germline loops: CDR1 DFQATT, CDR2 SNEGSKA (reference sequence).

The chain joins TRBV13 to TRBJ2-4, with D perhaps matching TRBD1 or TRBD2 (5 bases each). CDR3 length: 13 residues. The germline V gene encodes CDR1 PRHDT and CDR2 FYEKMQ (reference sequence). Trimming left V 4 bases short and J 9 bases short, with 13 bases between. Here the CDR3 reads CASSSRGTLIQYF. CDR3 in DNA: TGTGCCAGCAGCTCCAGAGGGACCCTCATTCAGTACTTC.

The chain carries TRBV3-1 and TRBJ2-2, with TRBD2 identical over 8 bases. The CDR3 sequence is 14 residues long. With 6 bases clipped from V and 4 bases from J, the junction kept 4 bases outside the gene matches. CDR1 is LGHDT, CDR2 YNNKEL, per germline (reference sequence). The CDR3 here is CASRREGFTGELFF. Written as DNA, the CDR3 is TGTGCCAGCAGACGGGAGGGGTTCACCGGGGAGCTGTTTTTT.

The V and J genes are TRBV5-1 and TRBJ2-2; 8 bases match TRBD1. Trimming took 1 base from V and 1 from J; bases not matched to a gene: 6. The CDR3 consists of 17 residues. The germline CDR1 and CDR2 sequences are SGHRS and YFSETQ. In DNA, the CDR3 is TGCGCCAGCAGCTTGCCTCGGGACAGGTGGAACACCGGGGAGCTGTTTTTT. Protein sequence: CASSLPRDRWNTGELFF.

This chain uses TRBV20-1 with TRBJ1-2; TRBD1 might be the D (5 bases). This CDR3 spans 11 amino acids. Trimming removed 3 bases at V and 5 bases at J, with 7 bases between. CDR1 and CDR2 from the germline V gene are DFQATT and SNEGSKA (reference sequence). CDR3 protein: CSASGGYGYTF. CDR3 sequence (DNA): TGCAGTGCTAGCGGGGGTTATGGCTACACCTTC.

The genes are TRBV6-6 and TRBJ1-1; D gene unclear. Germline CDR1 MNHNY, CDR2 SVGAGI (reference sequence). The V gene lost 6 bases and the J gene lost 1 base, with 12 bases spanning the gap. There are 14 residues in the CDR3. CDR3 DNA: TGTGCCAGCAGCCCGCCGGACGGGAACACTGAAGCTTTCTTT. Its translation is CASSPPDGNTEAFF.

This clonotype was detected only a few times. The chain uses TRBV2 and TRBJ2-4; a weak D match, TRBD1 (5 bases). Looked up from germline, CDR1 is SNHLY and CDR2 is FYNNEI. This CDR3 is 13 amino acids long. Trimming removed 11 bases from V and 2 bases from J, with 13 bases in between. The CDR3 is CASSGMTKNIQYF. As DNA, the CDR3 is TGTGCCTCCTCAGGGATGACCAAAAACATTCAGTACTTC. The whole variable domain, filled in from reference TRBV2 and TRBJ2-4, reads EPEVTQTPSHQVTQMGQEVILRCVPISNHLYFYWYRQILGQKVEFLVSFYNNEISEKSEIFDDQFSVERPDGSNFTLKIRSTKLEDSAMYFCASSGMTKNIQYFGAGTRLSVL.

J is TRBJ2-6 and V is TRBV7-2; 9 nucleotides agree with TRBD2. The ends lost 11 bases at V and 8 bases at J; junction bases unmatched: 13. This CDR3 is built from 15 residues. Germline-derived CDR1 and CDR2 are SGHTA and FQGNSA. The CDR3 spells CAEGSSGTLSNVLTF. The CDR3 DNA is TGTGCCGAAGGATCTAGCGGGACTCTCTCCAACGTCCTGACTTTC.

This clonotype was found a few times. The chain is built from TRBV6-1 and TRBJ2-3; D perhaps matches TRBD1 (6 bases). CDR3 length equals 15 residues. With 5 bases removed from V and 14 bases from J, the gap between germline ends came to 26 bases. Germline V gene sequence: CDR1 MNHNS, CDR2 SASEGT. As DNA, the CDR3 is TGTGCCAGCAGTCAATCGGGGCAGGGGAACAGATACGCGTATTTT. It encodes CASSQSGQGNRYAYF.

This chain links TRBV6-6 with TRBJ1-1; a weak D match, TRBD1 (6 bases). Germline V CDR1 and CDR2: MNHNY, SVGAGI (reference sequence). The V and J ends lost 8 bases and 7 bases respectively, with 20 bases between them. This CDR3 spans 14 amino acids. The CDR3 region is CASSMRGVFGEAFF. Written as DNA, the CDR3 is TGTGCCAGCTCAATGAGGGGGGTCTTCGGTGAAGCTTTCTTT.

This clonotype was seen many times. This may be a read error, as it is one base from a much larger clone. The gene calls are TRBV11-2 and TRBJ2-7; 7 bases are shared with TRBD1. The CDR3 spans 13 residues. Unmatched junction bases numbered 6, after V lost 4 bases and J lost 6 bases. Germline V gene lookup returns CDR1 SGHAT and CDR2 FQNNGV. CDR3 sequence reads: CASSCGTAGEQYF. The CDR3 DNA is TGTGCCAGCAGCTGTGGGACAGCCGGCGAGCAGTACTTC.

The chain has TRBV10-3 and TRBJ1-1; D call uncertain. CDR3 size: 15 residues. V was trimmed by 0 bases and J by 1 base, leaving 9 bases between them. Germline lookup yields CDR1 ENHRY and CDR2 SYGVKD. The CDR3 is CAISESRTANTEAFF. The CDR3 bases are TGTGCCATCAGTGAGTCGAGGACGGCGAACACTGAAGCTTTCTTT.

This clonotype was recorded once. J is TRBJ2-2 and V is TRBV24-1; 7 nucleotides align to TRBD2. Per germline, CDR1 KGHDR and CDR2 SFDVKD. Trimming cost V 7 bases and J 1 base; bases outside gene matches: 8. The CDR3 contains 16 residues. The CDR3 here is CATRGRGSRNTGELFF. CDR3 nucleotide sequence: TGTGCCACCAGAGGACGCGGGAGTCGGAACACCGGGGAGCTGTTTTTT.

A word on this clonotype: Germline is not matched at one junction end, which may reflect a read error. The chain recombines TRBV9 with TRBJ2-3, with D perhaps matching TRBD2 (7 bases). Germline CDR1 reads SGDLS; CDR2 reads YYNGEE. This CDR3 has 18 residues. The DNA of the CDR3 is TGTGCCAGCAGCGTGGAGGGGGGGAGACCTTCGGGCACAGATGCGCAGTATTTT. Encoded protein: CASSVEGGRPSGTDAQYF.

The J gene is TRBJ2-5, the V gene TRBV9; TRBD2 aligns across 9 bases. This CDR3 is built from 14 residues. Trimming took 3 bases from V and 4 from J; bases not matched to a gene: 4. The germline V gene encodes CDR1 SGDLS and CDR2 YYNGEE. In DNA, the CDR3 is TGTGCCAGCAGCGGGCGGGGGGGTTCAGAGACCCAGTACTTC. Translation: CASSGRGGSETQYF.

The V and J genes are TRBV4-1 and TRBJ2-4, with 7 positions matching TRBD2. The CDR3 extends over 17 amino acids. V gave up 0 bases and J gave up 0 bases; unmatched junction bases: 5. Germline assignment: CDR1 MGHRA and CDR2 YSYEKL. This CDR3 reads CASSQDLAGLAKNIQYF. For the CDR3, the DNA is TGCGCCAGCAGCCAAGATTTAGCGGGTCTAGCCAAAAACATTCAGTACTTC.

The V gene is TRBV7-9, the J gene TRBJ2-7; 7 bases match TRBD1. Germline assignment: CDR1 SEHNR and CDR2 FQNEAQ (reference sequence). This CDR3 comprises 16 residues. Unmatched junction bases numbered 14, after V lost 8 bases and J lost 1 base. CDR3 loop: CASGSWTGKWSYEQYF. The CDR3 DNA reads TGTGCCAGCGGCTCCTGGACAGGAAAATGGTCCTACGAGCAGTACTTC.

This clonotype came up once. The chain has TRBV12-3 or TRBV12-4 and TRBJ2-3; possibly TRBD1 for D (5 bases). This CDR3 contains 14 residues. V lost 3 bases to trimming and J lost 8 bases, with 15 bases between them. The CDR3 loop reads CASSFGQLAGTQYF. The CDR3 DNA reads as TGTGCCAGCAGTTTTGGACAACTGGCAGGTACGCAGTATTTT.

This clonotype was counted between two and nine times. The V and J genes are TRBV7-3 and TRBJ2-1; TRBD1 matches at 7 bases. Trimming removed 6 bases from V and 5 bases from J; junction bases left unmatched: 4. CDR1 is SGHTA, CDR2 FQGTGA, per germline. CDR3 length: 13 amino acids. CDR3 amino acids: CASSPDRDNEQFF. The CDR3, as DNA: TGTGCCAGCAGTCCCGACAGGGACAATGAGCAGTTCTTC.

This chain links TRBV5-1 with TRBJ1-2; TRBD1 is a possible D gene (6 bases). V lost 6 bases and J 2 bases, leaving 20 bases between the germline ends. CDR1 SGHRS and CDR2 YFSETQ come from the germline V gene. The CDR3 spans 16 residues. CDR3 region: CASNLGHPGSNYGYTF. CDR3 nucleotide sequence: TGCGCCAGCAACCTGGGACACCCAGGCTCCAACTATGGCTACACCTTC.

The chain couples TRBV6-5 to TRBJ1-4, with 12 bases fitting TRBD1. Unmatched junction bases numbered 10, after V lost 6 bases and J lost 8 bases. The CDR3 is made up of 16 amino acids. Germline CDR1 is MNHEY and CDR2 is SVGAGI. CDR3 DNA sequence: TGTGCCAGCAGAGATCCGGGACAGGGGGCCCAGGAAAAACTGTTTTTT. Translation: CASRDPGQGAQEKLFF.

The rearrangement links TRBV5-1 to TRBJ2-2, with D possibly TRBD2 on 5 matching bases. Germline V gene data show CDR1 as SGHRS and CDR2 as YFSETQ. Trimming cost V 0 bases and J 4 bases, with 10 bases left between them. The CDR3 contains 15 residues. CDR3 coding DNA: TGCGCCAGCAGCTTGGAAGTAGGGAGCACCGGGGAGCTGTTTTTT. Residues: CASSLEVGSTGELFF.